A selection of T cell receptor beta chains follows, all from one sample in a study of cytomegalovirus exposure and HLA in healthy donors. Here immunoSEQ multiplex PCR was the method, and the copy in TCRdb shows in-frame clones only, minus some. The sample yields approximately 170,000 clones, roughly 80% seen once. Sequencing was performed on PBMCs. The receptors were gathered from a man over 45 in good health and CMV-seropositive. The CDR3 runs from the conserved cysteine through the conserved F or W. D genes are given only for firm matches. The size entry is marked missing in some rows and otherwise reads once, few, many or a size class.

J: TRBJ1-2
D: TRBD1
V: TRBV6-1
size: NA
CDR3: CASFPWDRSYGYTF
DNA: TGTGCCAGCTTCCCGTGGGACAGAAGCTATGGCTACACCTTC

J: TRBJ2-5
D: TRBD2
V: TRBV11-3
size: NA
CDR3: CASSPTSGGETQYF
DNA: TGTGCCAGCAGCCCCACTAGCGGGGGAGAGACCCAGTACTTC

J: TRBJ2-1
D: NA
V: TRBV6-5
size: NA
CDR3: CASSIDRSGRNEQFF
DNA: TGTGCCAGCAGCATCGACAGGTCCGGGAGGAATGAGCAGTTCTTC

J: TRBJ2-1
D: TRBD2
V: TRBV4-2
size: NA
CDR3: CASSQDPALADYNEQFF
DNA: TGTGCCAGCAGCCAAGATCCGGCTCTAGCGGACTACAATGAGCAGTTCTTC

J: TRBJ2-5
D: NA
V: TRBV28
size: once
CDR3: CASSLWRGPDQETQYF
DNA: TGTGCCAGCAGTCTGTGGAGGGGCCCGGACCAAGAGACCCAGTACTTC

J: TRBJ2-3
D: NA
V: TRBV6-5
size: few
CDR3: CASSYGGSSTDTQYF
DNA: TGTGCCAGCAGTTACGGAGGGTCGAGCACAGATACGCAGTATTTT

J: TRBJ1-1
D: NA
V: TRBV28
size: NA
CDR3: CASSLHDRNTEAFF
DNA: TGTGCCAGCAGTTTGCACGACAGGAACACTGAAGCTTTCTTT

J: TRBJ1-1
D: NA
V: TRBV29-1
size: NA
CDR3: CSVANYEAFF
DNA: TGCAGCGTTGCAAACTATGAAGCTTTCTTT

J: TRBJ1-6
D: TRBD1
V: TRBV18
size: NA
CDR3: CASSRNRGDNSPLHF
DNA: TGTGCCAGCTCACGGAACAGGGGGGACAATTCACCCCTCCACTTT

J: TRBJ2-1
D: NA
V: TRBV5-8
size: NA
CDR3: CASSLGGKTYNEQFF
DNA: TGTGCCAGCAGTCTCGGCGGGAAGACCTACAATGAGCAGTTCTTC

J: TRBJ1-2
D: NA
V: TRBV28
size: few
CDR3: CASSLEDSLVRYTF
DNA: TGTGCCAGCAGTTTGGAGGACAGCCTCGTTCGCTACACCTTC

J: TRBJ2-7
D: NA
V: TRBV4-3
size: NA
CDR3: CASSQDAGRSEQYF
DNA: TGCGCCAGCAGCCAAGATGCGGGACGGTCCGAGCAGTACTTC

J: TRBJ1-1
D: NA
V: TRBV7-6
size: NA
CDR3: CASSLAEGMNTEAFF
DNA: TGTGCCAGCAGCTTAGCTGAGGGCATGAACACTGAAGCTTTCTTT

J: TRBJ1-5
D: NA
V: TRBV6-1
size: NA
CDR3: CASSEIGNQPQHF
DNA: TGTGCCAGCAGTGAAATCGGCAATCAGCCCCAGCATTTT

J: TRBJ2-5
D: TRBD1
V: TRBV18
size: once
CDR3: CASSPPGQGKETQYF
DNA: TGTGCCAGCTCACCACCGGGACAGGGGAAAGAGACCCAGTACTTC

J: TRBJ1-2
D: NA
V: TRBV4-1
size: NA
CDR3: CASSQDERGGAGYGYTF
DNA: TGCGCCAGCAGCCAAGATGAACGTGGCGGGGCGGGCTATGGCTACACCTTC

J: TRBJ2-5
D: NA
V: TRBV19
size: NA
CDR3: CASSISETQYF
DNA: TGTGCCAGTAGTATTTCTGAGACCCAGTACTTC

J: TRBJ2-7
D: TRBD1
V: TRBV28
size: NA
CDR3: CATELPQDRESNEQYF
DNA: TGTGCCACCGAGTTACCTCAGGACAGGGAATCTAACGAGCAGTACTTC

J: TRBJ2-4
D: NA
V: TRBV7-3
size: NA
CDR3: CASAQGRGNIQYF
DNA: TGTGCCAGCGCGCAGGGGAGGGGCAACATTCAGTACTTC

J: TRBJ2-3
D: NA
V: TRBV19
size: NA
CDR3: CASSISLLGADTQYF
DNA: TGTGCCAGTAGTATATCCCTCCTCGGGGCAGATACGCAGTATTTT

J: TRBJ1-1
D: NA
V: TRBV7-9
size: NA
CDR3: CASSLVRAEAFF
DNA: TGTGCCAGCAGCTTAGTGCGGGCTGAAGCTTTCTTT

J: TRBJ1-3
D: NA
V: TRBV6-5
size: NA
CDR3: CASSYGAQSGNTIYF
DNA: TGTGCCAGCAGTTACGGGGCTCAGTCTGGAAACACCATATATTTT

J: TRBJ2-7
D: TRBD2
V: TRBV11-2
size: NA
CDR3: CASSTTSGELYEQYF
DNA: TGTGCCAGCAGCACAACTAGCGGGGAGCTCTACGAGCAGTACTTC

J: TRBJ1-6
D: TRBD1
V: TRBV7-3
size: NA
CDR3: CASSSSGTVNSPLHF
DNA: TGTGCCAGCAGCTCCTCCGGGACAGTTAATTCACCCCTCCACTTT

J: TRBJ2-4
D: TRBD1
V: TRBV9
size: NA
CDR3: CASGRQGRLDIQYF
DNA: TGTGCCAGCGGCCGACAGGGCCGTTTGGACATTCAGTACTTC

J: TRBJ1-3
D: NA
V: TRBV11-2
size: NA
CDR3: CASSLSRGSHSGNTIYF
DNA: TGTGCCAGCAGCTTATCCAGGGGATCCCACTCTGGAAACACCATATATTTT

J: TRBJ1-6
D: TRBD1
V: TRBV7-3
size: NA
CDR3: CASSAGTVGSPLHF
DNA: TGTGCCAGCAGCGCCGGGACAGTTGGTTCACCCCTCCACTTT

J: TRBJ2-5
D: TRBD1
V: TRBV29-1
size: NA
CDR3: CSATGTGLQETQYF
DNA: TGCAGCGCAACCGGGACAGGTCTCCAAGAGACCCAGTACTTC

J: TRBJ1-4
D: NA
V: TRBV5-1
size: NA
CDR3: CASSLSGPDEKLFF
DNA: TGCGCCAGCAGCTTGTCCGGTCCCGATGAAAAACTGTTTTTT

J: TRBJ2-1
D: TRBD2
V: TRBV25-1
size: few
CDR3: CASSGGLAGGGFF
DNA: TGTGCCAGCAGTGGAGGACTAGCGGGAGGGGGGTTCTTC

J: TRBJ2-5
D: NA
V: TRBV6-5
size: once
CDR3: CASSYPRTRQETQYF
DNA: TGTGCCAGCAGTTACCCGAGGACACGACAAGAGACCCAGTACTTC

J: TRBJ1-2
D: NA
V: TRBV6-1
size: NA
CDR3: CASSEAGGNYGYTF
DNA: TGTGCCAGCAGTGAAGCTGGGGGGAACTATGGCTACACCTTC

J: TRBJ2-1
D: NA
V: TRBV20-1
size: NA
CDR3: CSAPQGYEQFF
DNA: TGCAGTGCCCCGCAGGGTTATGAGCAGTTCTTC

J: TRBJ2-7
D: NA
V: TRBV30
size: NA
CDR3: CAWGGLAYEQYF
DNA: TGTGCCTGGGGCGGACTCGCCTACGAGCAGTACTTC

J: TRBJ1-5
D: NA
V: TRBV19
size: NA
CDR3: CASREGNQPQHF
DNA: TGTGCCAGTAGGGAGGGCAATCAGCCCCAGCATTTT

J: TRBJ1-5
D: NA
V: TRBV19
size: NA
CDR3: CASSITGQEQPQHF
DNA: TGTGCCAGTAGTATAACGGGACAAGAGCAGCCCCAGCATTTT

J: TRBJ2-5
D: NA
V: TRBV29-1
size: NA
CDR3: CSVGVGGVGETQYF
DNA: TGCAGCGTTGGGGTCGGGGGAGTCGGGGAGACCCAGTACTTC

J: TRBJ1-5
D: TRBD1
V: TRBV7-8
size: NA
CDR3: CASSLGPGTGVGQPQHF
DNA: TGTGCCAGCAGCCTCGGACCCGGGACAGGGGTCGGTCAGCCCCAGCATTTT

J: TRBJ1-5
D: NA
V: TRBV4-3
size: NA
CDR3: CASSQDSVGNQPQHF
DNA: TGCGCCAGCAGCCAAGATTCTGTAGGCAATCAGCCCCAGCATTTT

J: TRBJ2-5
D: NA
V: TRBV20-1
size: few
CDR3: CSALRVTQYF
DNA: TGCAGTGCCTTAAGAGTGACCCAGTACTTC

J: TRBJ1-4
D: NA
V: TRBV7-6
size: NA
CDR3: CASSFGTYGNEKLFF
DNA: TGTGCCAGCAGCTTCGGGACATATGGTAATGAAAAACTGTTTTTT

J: TRBJ2-7
D: TRBD1
V: TRBV27
size: NA
CDR3: CASRPLGTGKNEQYF
DNA: TGTGCCAGCAGGCCTCTCGGGACAGGGAAGAACGAGCAGTACTTC

J: TRBJ2-2
D: NA
V: TRBV27
size: once
CDR3: CASSFWAANTGELFF
DNA: TGTGCCAGCAGTTTCTGGGCAGCGAACACCGGGGAGCTGTTTTTT

J: TRBJ2-5
D: TRBD1
V: TRBV5-1
size: NA
CDR3: CASRKNPGTDVETQYF
DNA: TGCGCCAGCAGGAAGAATCCAGGGACAGACGTAGAGACCCAGTACTTC

J: TRBJ1-2
D: TRBD1
V: TRBV7-9
size: NA
CDR3: CASSHGTGTVSYTF
DNA: TGTGCCAGCAGTCACGGGACAGGAACCGTGAGCTACACCTTC

J: TRBJ2-3
D: NA
V: TRBV7-9
size: NA
CDR3: CASTLTASTDTQYF
DNA: TGTGCCAGCACCCTGACAGCTAGCACAGATACGCAGTATTTT